Here is one T cell receptor (beta chain) with its context. Its matching antigen is unknown. Profiled with immunoSEQ multiplex PCR; TCRdb holds only in-frame clones, not every one. The sample shows about 72,000 clones, around 90% of them seen only once. This sample was included in a study of T cell clones after liver transplantation. Study as a whole: At least one year of complete immunosuppression withdrawal without enzymes over twice normal defined tolerance.

V lost 3 bases, J lost 3 bases, and 8 bases lay in between. There are 14 residues in the CDR3. Germline lookup yields CDR1 KGHSH and CDR2 LQKENI. Points from the study as a whole: Donor-reactive sequences fell more than third party-reactive ones, suggesting partial deletion. Post-transplant time points were not standardized, so conclusions are preliminary.

Source: CD4+ T cells from blood, taken before liver transplant. The gene calls are TRBV18 and TRBJ1-4, with unresolved D. The source of this sequence is a human donor who received a liver transplant. The CDR3 is CASSPLAANEKLFF. The CDR3 nucleotides read TGTGCCAGCTCACCTCTGGCAGCTAATGAAAAACTGTTTTTT.